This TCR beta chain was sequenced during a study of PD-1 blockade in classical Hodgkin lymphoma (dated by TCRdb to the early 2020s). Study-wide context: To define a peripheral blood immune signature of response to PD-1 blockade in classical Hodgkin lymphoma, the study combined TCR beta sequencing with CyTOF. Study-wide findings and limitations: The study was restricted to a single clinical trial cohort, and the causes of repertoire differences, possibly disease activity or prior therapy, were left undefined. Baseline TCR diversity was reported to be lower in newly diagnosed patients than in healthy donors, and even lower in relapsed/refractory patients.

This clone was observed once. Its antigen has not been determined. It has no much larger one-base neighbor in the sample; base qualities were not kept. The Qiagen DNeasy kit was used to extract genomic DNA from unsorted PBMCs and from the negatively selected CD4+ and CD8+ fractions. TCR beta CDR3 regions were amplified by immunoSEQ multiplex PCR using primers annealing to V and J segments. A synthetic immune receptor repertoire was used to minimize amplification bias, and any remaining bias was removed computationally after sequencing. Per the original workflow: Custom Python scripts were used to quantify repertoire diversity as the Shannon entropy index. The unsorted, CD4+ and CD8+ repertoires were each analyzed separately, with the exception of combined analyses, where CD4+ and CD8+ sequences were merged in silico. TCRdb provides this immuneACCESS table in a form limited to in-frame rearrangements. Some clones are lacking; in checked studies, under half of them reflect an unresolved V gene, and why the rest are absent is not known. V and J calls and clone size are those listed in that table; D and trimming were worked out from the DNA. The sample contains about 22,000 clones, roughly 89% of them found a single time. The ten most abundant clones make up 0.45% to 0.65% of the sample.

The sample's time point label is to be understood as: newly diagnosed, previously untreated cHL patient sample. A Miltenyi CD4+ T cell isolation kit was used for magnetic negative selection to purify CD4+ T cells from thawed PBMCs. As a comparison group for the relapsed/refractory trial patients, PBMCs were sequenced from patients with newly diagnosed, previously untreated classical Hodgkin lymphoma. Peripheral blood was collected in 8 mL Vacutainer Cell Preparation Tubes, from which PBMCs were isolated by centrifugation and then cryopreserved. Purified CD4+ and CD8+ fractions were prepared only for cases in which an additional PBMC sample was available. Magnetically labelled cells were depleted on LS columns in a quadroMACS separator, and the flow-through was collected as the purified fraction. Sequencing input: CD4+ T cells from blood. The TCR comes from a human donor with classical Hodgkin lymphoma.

The DNA reads TGTGCCAGCAGCGCCGGGAGAGCACTCCAAGAGACCCAGTACTTC. This gives the protein CASSAGRALQETQYF. The chain couples TRBV9 to TRBJ2-5, with a tentative D gene TRBD2 over 6 matching bases. The trim is 3 bases for V and 1 base for J, with a gap of 13 bases between the germline ends. Including cysteine and phenylalanine, the CDR3 has 15 amino acids. Only the CDR3 part of the read is kept: 45 bases, read in frame from the first base. CDR1 and CDR2 are drawn from the germline V gene: SGDLS, YYNGEE.